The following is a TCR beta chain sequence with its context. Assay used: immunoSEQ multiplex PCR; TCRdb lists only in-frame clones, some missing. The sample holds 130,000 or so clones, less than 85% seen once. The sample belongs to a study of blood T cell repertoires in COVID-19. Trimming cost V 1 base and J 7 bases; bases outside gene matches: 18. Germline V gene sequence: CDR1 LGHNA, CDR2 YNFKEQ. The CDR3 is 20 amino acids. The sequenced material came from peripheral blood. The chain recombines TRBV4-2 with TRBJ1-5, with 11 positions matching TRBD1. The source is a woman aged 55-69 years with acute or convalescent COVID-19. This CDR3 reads CASSQGGTGGSTWMEQPQHF. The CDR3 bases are TGTGCCAGCAGCCAAGGGGGGACAGGGGGGAGTACGTGGATGGAGCAGCCCCAGCATTTT.